This T cell receptor beta chain was obtained from a study of cytomegalovirus exposure and HLA in healthy donors (dated by TCRdb to about 2017). About the study as a whole: In an earlier analysis of roughly 590 of the donors, approximately 300 Gb of sequence data and approximately 120 million unique TCR beta sequences from about 179 million T cells were reported. Roughly 300 gigabases of sequencing data and around 88 million unique TCR sequences made up an early release that covered about 640 HLA-typed donors. Among the roughly 390 genotyped donors, around 81% belonged to the genetic ancestry cluster associated with self-reported Caucasian donors. The study was designed to test whether signatures of past pathogen exposure could be identified by cataloging public T cell receptors. The study used immunosequencing to profile the T cell repertoires of some 600 subjects and linked those repertoires to cytomegalovirus serostatus. Besides the first cohort of more than 650 subjects, a separate validation cohort made up of some 110 different subjects was used. To predict cytomegalovirus infection status, the study brought together high-throughput TCR immunosequencing, statistical association of individual TCRs with disease status, and machine learning. In a later analysis, previously published TCR beta repertoires from 666 donors were re-analyzed and high-resolution HLA genotyping was added so that TCR occurrence patterns could be studied. In the later analysis, no new phenotypic data were used to find candidate immune exposures; instead, reliance was placed on TCR beta sequences and their occurrence across donors. An earlier analysis of some 600 of the donors applied high-throughput TCR beta sequencing to assess whether each TCR beta V gene segment acted as functional or pseudogenic. Donor age, sex, ethnicity and CMV serostatus were compiled together with the repertoire data. In a later genetic analysis, genome-wide SNP genotypes for 398 of the 666 donors were used, and that subset was treated as a discovery cohort. All discovery cohort repertoires had been generated on a single sequencing platform. HLA typing included class I and class II loci at four-digit resolution. Typing coverage varied by locus: about 620-630 donors for A, B, C, DRB1 and DQB1; roughly 560 for DQA1; 600 to 610 for DPA1; approximately 450 for DPB1. Because of strong linkage in the cohort, roughly 5 DR-DQ haplotypes were treated as single units for association and clustering. Among about 360 genotyped donors of the cohort, an average of about 240,000 unique TCR beta nucleotide sequences were sequenced per donor, roughly 18% of them non-productive.

As concerns this clone: Its antigen remains undetermined.

In total, 600 or so healthy bone marrow donors made up the cohort. At the time of sampling, all cohort members were nominally healthy, though unrecorded immune exposures were likely present. The donor was CMV seronegative and belonged to the group of several hundred seronegative cohort members. A peripheral blood sample was provided by each donor, and peripheral blood mononuclear cells were used for TCR beta sequencing. The Qiagen DNeasy Blood Extraction Kit was used to extract genomic DNA from the blood cell samples. Broad study findings and their caveats: The cohort was sequenced for TCR beta chains only, and without alpha or paired-chain data the features that could be detected were limited. When HLA alleles, especially DR and DQ, strongly co-occurred, TCR associations were difficult to assign to individual alleles. The authors suggested that the approach could potentially be extended to other disease states and immunological phenotypes. At a false discovery rate of 0.05, a later analysis linked approximately 18,000 TCR beta sequences to specific HLA alleles. In a later analysis, HLA-associated TCR beta chains were found to be more clonally expanded and to have lower generation probabilities than equally common non-associated chains. A later analysis reported that several top co-occurrence clusters appeared linked to parvovirus B19, influenza, CMV and Epstein-Barr virus. In vitro tests confirmed that a few of the cytomegalovirus-associated TCR beta chains recognize cytomegalovirus antigens. HLA typing was unavailable for some donors at each locus, so association tests used only the typed subset. A further reported finding was that TCR beta sequences accurately predicted the HLA-A and HLA-B alleles for most subjects in the first cohort. Sequencing depth was assumed to be roughly uniform across donors in the presence/absence analyses, though that assumption may not hold. In an earlier analysis of 587 of the donors, most TCR beta V segments were observed in productive rearrangements about 90% or about 30% of the time, broadly matching IMGT annotations. For the cohort, immune exposure information was limited to CMV serostatus. A later analysis found that TCR association rates varied across HLA loci, with DRB1 alleles showing the most associated TCRs and HLA-C alleles the fewest. A later genetic analysis reported fewer N-insertions in productive TCRs among donors in an Asian-associated ancestry cluster than the roughly 670-donor mean. In the study, 150 to 200 TCR beta chains were listed as associated with cytomegalovirus. The sequencing pipeline was judged likely to have produced a cluster of highly shared sequence variants as a technical artifact. Some IMGT-functional V segments, including TRBV6-2 and TRBV6-3, could not be distinguished by the 87-base-pair reads and were therefore excluded. Because counts were too low, approximately 18 rarely observed V segments, including chromosome 9 orphons, were excluded from the earlier analysis of 587 of the donors. An association between a missense DCLRE1C variant and V-gene and J-gene trimming of TCR beta chains was found in a later genetic analysis and replicated in an independent cohort. Correlated functional status among segregating V segments might reflect linkage disequilibrium, but an unknown experimental factor could not be ruled out. According to a later analysis, most CMV-associated TCR beta chains appeared to be HLA-restricted, and the HLA associations seemed to be driven largely by CMV exposure. While some public TCRs were present in many individuals, most TCR sequences turned up only very rarely across donors. The classifier was reported to diagnose cytomegalovirus status with high specificity and sensitivity in both the original and validation cohorts.

Receptor libraries were prepared by the immunoSEQ multiplex PCR assay. The multiplex PCR relied on a mix of 60 forward primers for TCR Vbeta segments and 13 reverse primers for TCR Jbeta segments. A multiplex PCR assay on genomic DNA amplified the CDR3 region of rearranged TCR beta genes. On the Illumina HiSeq System, the amplified TCR beta libraries were sequenced as 87-base-pair reads. As for how the authors treated the data: Across the 670 or so repertoires, a later analysis counted about 81 million unique TCR beta chains, roughly 11 million of which were shared by at least two donors. A nearest-neighbor algorithm error-corrected the raw reads and collapsed the reads into unique sequences, merging closely related sequences to remove PCR and sequencing errors. Alignment of CDR3 sequences to IMGT reference sequences was used to assign V, D and J gene segments. For a sequence to be retained, a match of at least six nucleotides to both a V gene segment and a J gene segment was required. Rearrangements were classified as productive when the CDR3 lacked stop codons and remained in frame with V and J, and all other rearrangements were classified as non-productive. Following IMGT convention, CDR3 was defined as the stretch from the second conserved V-encoded cysteine to the conserved J-encoded phenylalanine. The earlier analysis of about 610 of the donors excluded any sequence lacking an unambiguous match to a single V gene segment. An earlier analysis of 500 to 600 of the donors classified V segments as functional when productive rearrangements were above 56.7% and as segregating when the standard deviation between donors was above 5%. A statistical classification framework was developed to diagnose cytomegalovirus status using the catalog of TCR beta chain sequences. In a later analysis, V and J genes were assigned by comparing TCR nucleotide sequences against IMGT/GENE-DB human TR gene sequences. A later analysis assigned CDR3 sequences and most-parsimonious VDJ recombination scenarios with the TCRdist pipeline. In a later analysis, each TCR beta chain was defined by its CDR3 amino acid sequence together with its V-gene family, and reads without a unique V-gene family were excluded. In a later analysis, approximately 590 highly shared, low-generation-probability nucleotide sequences were removed to address suspected cross-contamination and a sequencing artifact. A later analysis calculated a clonal expansion index for each public chain from normalized within-repertoire ranks of inferred template counts. Generation probabilities in a later analysis came from a VDJ recombination model fitted to out-of-frame rearrangements, and those results were checked against IGoR. A later analysis scored TCR-TCR, TCR-HLA and TCR-CMV co-occurrence with hypergeometric tests, applying a repertoire-size bias correction to TCR pairs. False discovery rates were estimated in a later analysis by permuting HLA or CMV assignments 20 times. In a later analysis, co-occurring TCRs were grouped with DBSCAN, and TCRdist sequence similarity was added when clustering was performed within HLA-allele-positive subsets. For co-occurrence clustering, repertoires with fewer than 30,000 or more than 120,000 public chains were excluded, along with about five repertoires with anomalous nucleotide sharing. Sourced from immuneACCESS, this table was stored by TCRdb with only in-frame sequences that have V and J called. A share of the clones is absent; for the studies checked, an unresolved V gene accounts for under half, and the remainder has no known explanation. V and J calls and clone size are given by that table; D and trimming were obtained from the DNA. This sample's table has entries for some 150,000 clones. The top ten hold about 2% of the sample.

Relative to germline, V is missing 2 bases and J is missing 7 bases, with 5 bases of the junction outside any gene match. The CDR1 and CDR2 encoded by the germline V gene are MGHRA and YSYEKL. Reading from cysteine to phenylalanine, the CDR3 counts 14 amino acids. Only the CDR3 portion is preserved as DNA: 42 bases, with reading frame beginning at the first base. Recombination joined TRBV4-1 with TRBJ1-2; TRBD1 lines up with 9 middle nucleotides. This sequence originates from a woman aged 18-29 years in good health and CMV-seronegative. The sample was PBMCs. Read as DNA, the sequence is TGCGCCAGCAGCCAACCGGGACAGGGAGGTGGCTACACCTTC. The encoded protein is CASSQPGQGGGYTF.